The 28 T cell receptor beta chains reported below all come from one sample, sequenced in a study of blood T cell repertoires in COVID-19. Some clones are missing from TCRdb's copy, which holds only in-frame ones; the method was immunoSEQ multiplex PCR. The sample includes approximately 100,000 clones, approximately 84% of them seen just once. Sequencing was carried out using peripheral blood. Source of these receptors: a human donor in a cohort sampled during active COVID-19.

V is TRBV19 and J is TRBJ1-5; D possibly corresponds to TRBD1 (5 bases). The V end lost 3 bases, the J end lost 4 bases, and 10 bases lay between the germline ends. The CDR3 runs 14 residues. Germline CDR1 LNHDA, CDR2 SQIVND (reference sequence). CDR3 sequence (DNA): TGTGCCAGTAGTATGGTTAAGGGGAATCAGCCCCAGCATTTT. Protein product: CASSMVKGNQPQHF.

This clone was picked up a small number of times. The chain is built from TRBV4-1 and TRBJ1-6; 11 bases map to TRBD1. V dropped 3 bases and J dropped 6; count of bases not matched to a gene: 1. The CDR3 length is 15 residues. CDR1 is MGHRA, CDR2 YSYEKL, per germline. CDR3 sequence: CASSQDRGLNSPLHF. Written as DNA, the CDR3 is TGCGCCAGCAGCCAGGACAGGGGGCTTAATTCACCCCTCCACTTT.

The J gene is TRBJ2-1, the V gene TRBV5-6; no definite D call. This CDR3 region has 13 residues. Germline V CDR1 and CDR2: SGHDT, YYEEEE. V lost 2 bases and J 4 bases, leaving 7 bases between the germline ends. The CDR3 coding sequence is TGTGCCAGCAGCTTCCAGATATACAATGAGCAGTTCTTC. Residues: CASSFQIYNEQFF.

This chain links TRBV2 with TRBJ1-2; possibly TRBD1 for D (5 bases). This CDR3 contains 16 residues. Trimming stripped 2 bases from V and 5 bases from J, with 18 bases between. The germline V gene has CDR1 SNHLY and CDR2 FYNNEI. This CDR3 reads CASSEREGPPTYGYTF. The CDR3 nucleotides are TGTGCCAGCAGTGAAAGGGAGGGGCCGCCGACTTATGGCTACACCTTC.

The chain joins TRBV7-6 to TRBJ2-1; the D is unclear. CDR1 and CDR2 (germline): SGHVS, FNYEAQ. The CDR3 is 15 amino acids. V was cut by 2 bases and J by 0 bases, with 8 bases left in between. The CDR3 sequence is CASSLLEISYNEQFF. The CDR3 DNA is TGTGCCAGCAGCTTACTAGAGATCTCCTACAATGAGCAGTTCTTC.

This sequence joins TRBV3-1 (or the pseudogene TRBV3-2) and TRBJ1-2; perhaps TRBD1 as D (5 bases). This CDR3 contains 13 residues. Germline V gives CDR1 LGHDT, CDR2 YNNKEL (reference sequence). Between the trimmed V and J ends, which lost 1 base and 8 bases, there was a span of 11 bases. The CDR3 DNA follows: TGTGCCAGCAGCCAAGTCGGGGGAGAAGGCTACACCTTC. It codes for CASSQVGGEGYTF.

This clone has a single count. This CDR3 reads CASSSAGTRETQYF. DNA of the CDR3: TGTGCCAGCAGTTCCGCCGGGACACGGGAGACCCAGTACTTC. V usage is TRBV5-4 and J usage is TRBJ2-5; tentatively, D is TRBD1 (6 bases). Germline V gives CDR1 SGHNT, CDR2 YYREEE (reference sequence). Trimming removed 5 bases from V and 5 bases from J, with 16 bases in between. The CDR3 spans 14 residues.

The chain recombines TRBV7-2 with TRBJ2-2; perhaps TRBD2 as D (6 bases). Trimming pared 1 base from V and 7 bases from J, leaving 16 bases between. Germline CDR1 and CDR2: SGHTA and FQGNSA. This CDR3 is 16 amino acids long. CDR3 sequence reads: CASSLGETRYGGELFF. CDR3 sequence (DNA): TGTGCCAGCAGCTTAGGAGAGACTAGGTACGGCGGGGAGCTGTTTTTT.

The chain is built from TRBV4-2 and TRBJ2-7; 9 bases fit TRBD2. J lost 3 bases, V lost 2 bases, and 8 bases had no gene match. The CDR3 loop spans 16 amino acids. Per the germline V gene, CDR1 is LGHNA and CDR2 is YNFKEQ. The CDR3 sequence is CASSQTRLAENYEQYF. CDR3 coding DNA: TGTGCCAGCAGCCAAACAAGACTAGCGGAAAACTACGAGCAGTACTTC.

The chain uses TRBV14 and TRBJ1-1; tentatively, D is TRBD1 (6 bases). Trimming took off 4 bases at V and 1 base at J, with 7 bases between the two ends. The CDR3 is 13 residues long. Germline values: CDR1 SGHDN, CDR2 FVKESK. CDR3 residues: CASSLDRNTEAFF. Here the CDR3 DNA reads TGTGCCAGCAGCCTGGACAGGAACACTGAAGCTTTCTTT.

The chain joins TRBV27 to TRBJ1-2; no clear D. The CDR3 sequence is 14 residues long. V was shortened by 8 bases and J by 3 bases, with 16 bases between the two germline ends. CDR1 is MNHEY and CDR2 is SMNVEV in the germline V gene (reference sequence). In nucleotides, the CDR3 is TGTGCCAGCTCCCCCCATGGGAGGGACTATGGCTACACCTTC. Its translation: CASSPHGRDYGYTF.

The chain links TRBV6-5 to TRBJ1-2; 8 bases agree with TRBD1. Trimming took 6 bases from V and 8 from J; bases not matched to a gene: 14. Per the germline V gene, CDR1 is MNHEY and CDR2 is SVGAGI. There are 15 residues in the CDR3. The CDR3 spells CASRPGQAPGWGYTF. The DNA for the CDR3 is TGTGCCAGCAGACCGGGACAGGCTCCCGGATGGGGCTACACCTTC.

CDR3 nucleotides: TGTGCCAGCAGCCTATGGAGTACAGGGGGTTACGAGCAGTACTTC. It codes for CASSLWSTGGYEQYF. This chain uses TRBV7-2 with TRBJ2-7; 8 positions agree with TRBD1. The CDR3 sequence is 15 residues long. Germline V lookup: CDR1 SGHTA, CDR2 FQGNSA. Unmatched junction bases numbered 10, after V lost 5 bases and J lost 4 bases. Full variable domain (outside the CDR3, taken from reference TRBV7-2 and TRBJ2-7): GAGVSQSPSNKVTEKGKDVELRCDPISGHTALYWYRQSLGQGLEFLIYFQGNSAPDKSGLPSDRFSAERTGGSVSTLTIQRTQQEDSAVYLCASSLWSTGGYEQYFGPGTRLTVT.

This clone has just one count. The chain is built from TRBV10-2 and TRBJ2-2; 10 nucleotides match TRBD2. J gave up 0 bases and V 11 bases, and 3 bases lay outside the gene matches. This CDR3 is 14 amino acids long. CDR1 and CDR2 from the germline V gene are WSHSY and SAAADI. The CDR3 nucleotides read TGCGCCGGCACTAGCGGGACGAACACCGGGGAGCTGTTTTTT. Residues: CAGTSGTNTGELFF.

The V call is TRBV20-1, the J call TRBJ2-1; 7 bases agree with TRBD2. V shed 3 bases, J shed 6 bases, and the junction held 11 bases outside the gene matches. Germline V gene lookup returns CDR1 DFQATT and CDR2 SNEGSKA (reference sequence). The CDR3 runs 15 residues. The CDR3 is CSASVSGSEFNEQFF. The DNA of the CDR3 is TGCAGTGCTAGTGTTAGCGGGTCGGAATTCAATGAGCAGTTCTTC.

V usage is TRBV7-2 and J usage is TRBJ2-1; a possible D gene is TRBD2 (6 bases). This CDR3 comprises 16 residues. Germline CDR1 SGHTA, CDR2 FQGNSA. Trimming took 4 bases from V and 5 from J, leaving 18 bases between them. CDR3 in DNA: TGTGCCAGCAGCTCCAGAACGGGACTCATCAACAATGAGCAGTTCTTC. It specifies CASSSRTGLINNEQFF.

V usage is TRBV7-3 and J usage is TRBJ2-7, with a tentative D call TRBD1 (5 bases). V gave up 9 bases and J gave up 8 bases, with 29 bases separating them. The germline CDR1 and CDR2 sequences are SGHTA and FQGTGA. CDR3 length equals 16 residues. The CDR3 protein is CASRRLETANHPQQYF. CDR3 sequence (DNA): TGTGCCAGTCGAAGGTTGGAGACAGCAAATCACCCGCAGCAGTACTTC.

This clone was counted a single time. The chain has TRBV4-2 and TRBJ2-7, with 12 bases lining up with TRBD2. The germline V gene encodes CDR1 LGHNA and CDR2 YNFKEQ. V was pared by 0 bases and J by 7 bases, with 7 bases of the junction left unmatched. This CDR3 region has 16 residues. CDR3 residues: CASSQDPTSGRYEQYF. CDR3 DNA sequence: TGTGCCAGCAGCCAAGATCCCACTAGCGGGAGGTATGAGCAGTACTTC.

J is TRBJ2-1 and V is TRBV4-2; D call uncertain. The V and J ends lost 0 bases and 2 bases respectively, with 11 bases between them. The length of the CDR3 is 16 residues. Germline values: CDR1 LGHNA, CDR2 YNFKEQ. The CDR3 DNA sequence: TGTGCCAGCAGCCAAGATCGCGGTCTTCCCTACAATGAGCAGTTCTTC. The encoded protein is CASSQDRGLPYNEQFF.

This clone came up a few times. CDR3 nucleotides: TGTGCCTGGAGTAGCGGGGGGGCGGACACCGGGGAGCTGTTTTTT. As protein: CAWSSGGADTGELFF. The chain joins TRBV30 to TRBJ2-2, with TRBD2 matching over 10 bases. Germline V lookup: CDR1 GTSNPN, CDR2 SVGIG (reference sequence). J lost 3 bases, V lost 2 bases, and 3 bases had no gene match. The CDR3 consists of 15 residues.

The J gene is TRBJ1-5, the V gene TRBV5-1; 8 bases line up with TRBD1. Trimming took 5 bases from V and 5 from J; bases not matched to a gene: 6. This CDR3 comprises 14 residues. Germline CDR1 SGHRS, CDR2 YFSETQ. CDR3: CASSDRGGDQPQHF. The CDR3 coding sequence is TGCGCCAGCAGTGACAGGGGCGGTGATCAGCCCCAGCATTTT.

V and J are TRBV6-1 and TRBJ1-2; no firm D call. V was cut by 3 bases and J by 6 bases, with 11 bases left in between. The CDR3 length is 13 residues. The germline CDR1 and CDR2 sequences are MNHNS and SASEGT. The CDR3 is CASSDSPLDGYTF. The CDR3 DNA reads TGTGCCAGCAGTGACAGTCCCTTGGATGGCTACACCTTC.

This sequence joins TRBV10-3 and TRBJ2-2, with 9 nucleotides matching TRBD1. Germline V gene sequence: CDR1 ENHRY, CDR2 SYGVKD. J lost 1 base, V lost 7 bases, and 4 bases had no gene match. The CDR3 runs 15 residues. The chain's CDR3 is CAIKMTGGNTGELFF. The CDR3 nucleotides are TGTGCCATCAAAATGACAGGGGGGAACACCGGGGAGCTGTTTTTT.

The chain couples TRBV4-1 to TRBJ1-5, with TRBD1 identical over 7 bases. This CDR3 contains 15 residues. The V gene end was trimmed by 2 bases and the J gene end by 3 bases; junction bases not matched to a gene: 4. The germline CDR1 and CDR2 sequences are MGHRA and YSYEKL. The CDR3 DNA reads TGCGCCAGCAGCCAACCGGGACAGTCCAATCAGCCCCAGCATTTT. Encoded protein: CASSQPGQSNQPQHF.

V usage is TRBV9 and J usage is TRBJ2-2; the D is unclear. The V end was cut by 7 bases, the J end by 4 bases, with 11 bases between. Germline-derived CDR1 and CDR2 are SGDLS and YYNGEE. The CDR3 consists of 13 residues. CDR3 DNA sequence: TGTGCCAGCTCGAGAGACACCACCGGGGAGCTGTTTTTT. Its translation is CASSRDTTGELFF.

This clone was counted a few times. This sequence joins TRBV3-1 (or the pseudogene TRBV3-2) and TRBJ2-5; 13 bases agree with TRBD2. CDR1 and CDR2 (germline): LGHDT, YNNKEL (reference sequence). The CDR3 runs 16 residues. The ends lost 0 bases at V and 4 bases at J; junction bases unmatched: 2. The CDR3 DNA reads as TGTGCCAGCAGCCAAGACGGACTAGCGGGGGCAGAGACCCAGTACTTC. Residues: CASSQDGLAGAETQYF.

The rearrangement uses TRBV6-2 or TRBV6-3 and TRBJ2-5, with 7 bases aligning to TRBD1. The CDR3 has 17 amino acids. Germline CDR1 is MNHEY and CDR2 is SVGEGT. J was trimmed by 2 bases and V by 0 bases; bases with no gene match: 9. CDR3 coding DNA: TGTGCCAGCAGTTACTCCCGAATAGGGGGCATTCAAGAGACCCAGTACTTC. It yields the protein CASSYSRIGGIQETQYF.

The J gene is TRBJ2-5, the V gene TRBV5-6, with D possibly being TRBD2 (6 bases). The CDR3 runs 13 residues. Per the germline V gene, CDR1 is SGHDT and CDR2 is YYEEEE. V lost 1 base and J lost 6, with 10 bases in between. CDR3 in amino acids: CASSLRLGQTQYF. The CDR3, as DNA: TGTGCCAGCAGCTTGAGACTAGGGCAGACCCAGTACTTC.